This T cell receptor beta chain was found in a study of identical twins. Study observations and caveats: Memory repertoires lacked the insertion deficit that abundant cord blood beta clonotypes showed.

V was pared by 3 bases and J by 6 bases, with 13 bases between. This CDR3 is 13 amino acids long. CDR1 and CDR2 (germline): SGHRS, YFSETQ. This clonotype was detected a few times. Its antigen is still unknown. A single record per CDR3 protein comes from TCRdb applying MiXCR to the 5' RACE reads. Of 450,000 or so distinct CDR3 sequences listed, approximately 15% are singletons. The data were also submitted as part of a second study, on yellow fever vaccine responses in identical twins.

This chain links TRBV5-1 with TRBJ2-7; TRBD2 is a possible D gene (6 bases). This TCR was sampled from a woman under 30 in good health. Material: CD4+ T cells sorted from blood. The CDR3: CASSSVAAIEQYF. As DNA, the CDR3 is TGCGCCAGCAGCTCGGTAGCGGCGATCGAGCAGTACTTC.